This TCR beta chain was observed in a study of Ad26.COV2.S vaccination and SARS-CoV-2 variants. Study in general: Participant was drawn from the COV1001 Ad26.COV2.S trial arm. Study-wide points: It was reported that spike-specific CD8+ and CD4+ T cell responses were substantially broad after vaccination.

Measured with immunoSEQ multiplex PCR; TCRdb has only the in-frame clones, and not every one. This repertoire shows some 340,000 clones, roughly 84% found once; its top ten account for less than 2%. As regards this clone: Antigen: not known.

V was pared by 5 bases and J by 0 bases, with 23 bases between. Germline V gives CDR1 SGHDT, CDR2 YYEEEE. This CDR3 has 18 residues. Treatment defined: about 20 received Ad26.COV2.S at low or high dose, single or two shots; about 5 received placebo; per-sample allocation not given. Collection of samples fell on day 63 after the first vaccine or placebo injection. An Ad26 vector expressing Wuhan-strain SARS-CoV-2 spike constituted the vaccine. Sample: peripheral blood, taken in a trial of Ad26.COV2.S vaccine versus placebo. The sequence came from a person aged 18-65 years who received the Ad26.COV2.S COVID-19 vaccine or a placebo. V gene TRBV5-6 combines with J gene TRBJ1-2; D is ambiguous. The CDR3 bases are TGTGCCAGCAGTACCCGCCCAGAGAGACGCCTAGCTAACTATGGCTACACCTTC. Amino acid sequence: CASSTRPERRLANYGYTF.